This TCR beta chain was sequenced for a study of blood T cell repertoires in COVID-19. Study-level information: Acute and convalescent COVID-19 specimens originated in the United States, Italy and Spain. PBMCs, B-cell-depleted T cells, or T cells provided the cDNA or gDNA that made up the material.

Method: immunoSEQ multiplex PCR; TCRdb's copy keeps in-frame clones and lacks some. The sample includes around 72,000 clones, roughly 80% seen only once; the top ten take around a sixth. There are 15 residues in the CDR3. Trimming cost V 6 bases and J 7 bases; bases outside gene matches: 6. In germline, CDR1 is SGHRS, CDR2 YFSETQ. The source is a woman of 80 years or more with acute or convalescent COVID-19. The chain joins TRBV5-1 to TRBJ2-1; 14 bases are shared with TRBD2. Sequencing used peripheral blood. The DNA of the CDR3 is TGCGCCAGCAATCCTGGGACTAGCGGGAGAAATGAGCAGTTCTTC. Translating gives CASNPGTSGRNEQFF.